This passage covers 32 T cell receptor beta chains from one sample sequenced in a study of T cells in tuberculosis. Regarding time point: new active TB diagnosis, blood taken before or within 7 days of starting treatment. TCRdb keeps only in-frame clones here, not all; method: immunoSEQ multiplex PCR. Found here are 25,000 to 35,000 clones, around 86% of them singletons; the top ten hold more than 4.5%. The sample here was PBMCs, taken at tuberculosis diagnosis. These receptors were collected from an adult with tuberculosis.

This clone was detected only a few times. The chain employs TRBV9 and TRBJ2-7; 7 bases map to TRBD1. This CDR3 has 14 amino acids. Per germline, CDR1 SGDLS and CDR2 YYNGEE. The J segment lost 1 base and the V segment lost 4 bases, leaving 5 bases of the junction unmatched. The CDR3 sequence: CASSPRQGSYEQYF. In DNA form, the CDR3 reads TGTGCCAGCAGCCCACGACAGGGATCCTACGAGCAGTACTTC. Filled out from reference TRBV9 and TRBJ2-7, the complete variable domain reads DSGVTQTPKHLITATGQRVTLRCSPRSGDLSVYWYQQSLDQGLQFLIQYYNGEERAKGNILERFSAQQFPDLHSELNLSSLELGDSALYFCASSPRQGSYEQYFGPGTRLTVT.

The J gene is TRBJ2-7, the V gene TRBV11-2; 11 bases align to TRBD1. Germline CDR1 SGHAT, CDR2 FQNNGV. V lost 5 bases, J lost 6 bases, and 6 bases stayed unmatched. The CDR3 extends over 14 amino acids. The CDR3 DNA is TGTGCCAGCAGCACCGGACAGGGGGCTGGCGAGCAGTACTTC. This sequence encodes CASSTGQGAGEQYF.

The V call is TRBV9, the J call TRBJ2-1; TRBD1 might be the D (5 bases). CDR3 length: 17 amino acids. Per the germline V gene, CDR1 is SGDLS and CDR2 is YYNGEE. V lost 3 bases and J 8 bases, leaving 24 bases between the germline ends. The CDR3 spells CASSDQQGAPRGDEQFF. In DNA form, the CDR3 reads TGTGCCAGCAGCGACCAGCAGGGTGCCCCACGTGGAGATGAGCAGTTCTTC.

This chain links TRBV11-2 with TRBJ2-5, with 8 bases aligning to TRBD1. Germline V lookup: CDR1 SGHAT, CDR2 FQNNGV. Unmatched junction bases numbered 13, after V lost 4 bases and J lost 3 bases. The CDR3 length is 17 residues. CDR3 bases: TGTGCCAGCAGCTCGCCCAGGGGGCGGTGGGGAAAAGAGACCCAGTACTTC. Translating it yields CASSSPRGRWGKETQYF.

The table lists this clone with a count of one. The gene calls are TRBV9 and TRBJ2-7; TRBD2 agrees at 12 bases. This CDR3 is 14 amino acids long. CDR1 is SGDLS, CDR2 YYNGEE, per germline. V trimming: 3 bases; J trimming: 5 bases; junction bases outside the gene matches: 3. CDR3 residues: CASSATSGSHEQYF. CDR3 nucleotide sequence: TGTGCCAGCAGCGCGACTAGCGGGAGCCACGAGCAGTACTTC. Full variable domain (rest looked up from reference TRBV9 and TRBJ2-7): DSGVTQTPKHLITATGQRVTLRCSPRSGDLSVYWYQQSLDQGLQFLIQYYNGEERAKGNILERFSAQQFPDLHSELNLSSLELGDSALYFCASSATSGSHEQYFGPGTRLTVT.

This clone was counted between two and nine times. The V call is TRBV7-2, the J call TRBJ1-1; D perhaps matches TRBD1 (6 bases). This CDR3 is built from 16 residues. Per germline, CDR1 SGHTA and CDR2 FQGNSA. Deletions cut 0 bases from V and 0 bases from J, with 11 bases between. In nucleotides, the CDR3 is TGTGCCAGCAGCTTAGCAAACAGGGCGATGAACACTGAAGCTTTCTTT. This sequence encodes CASSLANRAMNTEAFF.

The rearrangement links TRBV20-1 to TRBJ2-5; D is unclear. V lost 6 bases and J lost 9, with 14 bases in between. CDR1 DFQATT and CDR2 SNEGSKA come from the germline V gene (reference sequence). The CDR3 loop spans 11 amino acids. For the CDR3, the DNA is TGCAGTGCAGAAGAGAGACTCGCCCAGTACTTC. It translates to CSAEERLAQYF.

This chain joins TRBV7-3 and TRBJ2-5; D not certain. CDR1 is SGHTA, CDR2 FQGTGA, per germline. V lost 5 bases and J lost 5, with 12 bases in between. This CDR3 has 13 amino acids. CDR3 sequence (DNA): TGTGCCAGCAGCACTTGGGCTCGGGAGACCCAGTACTTC. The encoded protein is CASSTWARETQYF.

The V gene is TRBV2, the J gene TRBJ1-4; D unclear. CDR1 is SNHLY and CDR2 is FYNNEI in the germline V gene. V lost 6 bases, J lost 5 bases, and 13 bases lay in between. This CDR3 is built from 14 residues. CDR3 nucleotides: TGTGCCAGCAGGGTGGGCAGATTAAATGAAAAACTGTTTTTT. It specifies CASRVGRLNEKLFF.

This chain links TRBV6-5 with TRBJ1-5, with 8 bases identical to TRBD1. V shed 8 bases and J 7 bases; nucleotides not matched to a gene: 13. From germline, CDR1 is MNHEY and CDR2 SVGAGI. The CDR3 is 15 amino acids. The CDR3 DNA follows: TGTGCCAGCCAACTCGGACAGGGAAATGGGCAGCCCCAGCATTTT. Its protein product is CASQLGQGNGQPQHF.

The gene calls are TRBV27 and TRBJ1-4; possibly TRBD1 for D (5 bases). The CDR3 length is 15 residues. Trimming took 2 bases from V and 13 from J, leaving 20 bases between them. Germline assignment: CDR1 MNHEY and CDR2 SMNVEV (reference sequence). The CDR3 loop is CASSLKGTGWGVLFF. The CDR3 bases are TGTGCCAGCAGTTTAAAAGGCACTGGTTGGGGGGTACTGTTTTTT.

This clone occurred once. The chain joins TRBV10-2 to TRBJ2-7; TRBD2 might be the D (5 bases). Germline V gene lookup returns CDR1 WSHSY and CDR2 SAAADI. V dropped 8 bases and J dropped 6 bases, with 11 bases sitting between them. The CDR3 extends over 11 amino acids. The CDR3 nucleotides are TGCGCCAGCTCCCCAGCGGTCGAGCAGTACTTC. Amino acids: CASSPAVEQYF.

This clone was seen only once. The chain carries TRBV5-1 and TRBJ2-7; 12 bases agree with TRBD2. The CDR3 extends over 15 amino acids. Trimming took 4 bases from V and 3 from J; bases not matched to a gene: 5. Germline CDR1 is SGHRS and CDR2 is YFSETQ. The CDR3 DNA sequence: TGCGCCAGCAGCGGAGGGACTAGCGGGCTCTACGAGCAGTACTTC. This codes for CASSGGTSGLYEQYF.

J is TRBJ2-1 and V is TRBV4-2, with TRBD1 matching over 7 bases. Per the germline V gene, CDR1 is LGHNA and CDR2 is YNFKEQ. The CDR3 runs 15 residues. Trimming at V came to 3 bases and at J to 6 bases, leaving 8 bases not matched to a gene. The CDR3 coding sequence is TGTGCCAGCAGCCACCCGGGACAGAACTTCAATGAGCAGTTCTTC. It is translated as CASSHPGQNFNEQFF.

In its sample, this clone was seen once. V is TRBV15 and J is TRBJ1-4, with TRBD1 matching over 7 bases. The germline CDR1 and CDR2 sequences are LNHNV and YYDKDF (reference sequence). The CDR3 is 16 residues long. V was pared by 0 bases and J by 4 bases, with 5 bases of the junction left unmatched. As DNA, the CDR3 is TGTGCCACCAGCAGAGATAGGGACAGAAATAATGAAAAACTGTTTTTT. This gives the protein CATSRDRDRNNEKLFF.

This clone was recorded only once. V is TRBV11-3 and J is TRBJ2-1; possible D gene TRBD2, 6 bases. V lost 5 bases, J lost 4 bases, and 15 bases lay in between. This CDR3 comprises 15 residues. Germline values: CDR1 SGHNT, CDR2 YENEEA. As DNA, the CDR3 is TGTGCCAGCAGCCCAGGGCGGGGCGGGTACAATGAGCAGTTCTTC. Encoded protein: CASSPGRGGYNEQFF.

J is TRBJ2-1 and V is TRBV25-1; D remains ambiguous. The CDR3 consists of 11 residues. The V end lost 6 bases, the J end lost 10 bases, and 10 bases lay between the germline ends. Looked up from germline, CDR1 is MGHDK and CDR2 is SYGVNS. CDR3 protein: CASSSPREQFF. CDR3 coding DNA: TGTGCCAGCAGCTCCCCCCGGGAGCAGTTCTTC.

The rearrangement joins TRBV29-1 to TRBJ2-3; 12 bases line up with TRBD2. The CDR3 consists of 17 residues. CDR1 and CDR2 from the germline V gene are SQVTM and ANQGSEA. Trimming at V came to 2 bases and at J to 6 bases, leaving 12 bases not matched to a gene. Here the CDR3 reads CSVELPLAGGPGDTQYF. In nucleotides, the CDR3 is TGCAGCGTTGAACTCCCTCTAGCGGGGGGGCCAGGGGATACGCAGTATTTT.

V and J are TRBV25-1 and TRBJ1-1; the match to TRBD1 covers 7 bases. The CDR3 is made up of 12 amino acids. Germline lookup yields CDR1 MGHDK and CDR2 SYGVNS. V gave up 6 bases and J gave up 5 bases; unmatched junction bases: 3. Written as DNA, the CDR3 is TGTGCCAGCAGACCACAGGGGACTGAAGCTTTCTTT. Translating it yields CASRPQGTEAFF.

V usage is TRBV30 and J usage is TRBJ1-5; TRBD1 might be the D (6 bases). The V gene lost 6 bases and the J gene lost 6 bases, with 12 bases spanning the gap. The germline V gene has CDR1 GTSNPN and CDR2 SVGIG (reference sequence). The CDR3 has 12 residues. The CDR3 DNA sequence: TGTGCCTGCTCACAGGGCGCTCAGCCCCAGCATTTT. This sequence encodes CACSQGAQPQHF.

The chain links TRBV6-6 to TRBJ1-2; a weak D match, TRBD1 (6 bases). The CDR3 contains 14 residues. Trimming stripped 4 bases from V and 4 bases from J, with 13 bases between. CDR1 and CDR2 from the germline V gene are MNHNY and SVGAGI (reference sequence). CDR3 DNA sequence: TGTGCCAGCAGTTCGACAGGACAGTCCTATGGCTACACCTTC. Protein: CASSSTGQSYGYTF.

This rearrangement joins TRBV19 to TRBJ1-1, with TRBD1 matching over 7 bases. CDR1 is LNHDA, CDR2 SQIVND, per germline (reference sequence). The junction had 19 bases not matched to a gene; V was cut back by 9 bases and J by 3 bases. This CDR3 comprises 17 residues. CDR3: CASRPTGLRFVDTEAFF. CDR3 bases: TGTGCCAGCCGGCCGACAGGGTTACGTTTTGTAGACACTGAAGCTTTCTTT.

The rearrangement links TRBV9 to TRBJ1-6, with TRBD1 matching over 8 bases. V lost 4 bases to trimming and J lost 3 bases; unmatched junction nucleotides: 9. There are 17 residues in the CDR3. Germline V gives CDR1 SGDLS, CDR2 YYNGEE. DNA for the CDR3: TGTGCCAGCAGCAACAACCGGGACAGGCTCTATAATTCACCCCTCCACTTT. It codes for CASSNNRDRLYNSPLHF.

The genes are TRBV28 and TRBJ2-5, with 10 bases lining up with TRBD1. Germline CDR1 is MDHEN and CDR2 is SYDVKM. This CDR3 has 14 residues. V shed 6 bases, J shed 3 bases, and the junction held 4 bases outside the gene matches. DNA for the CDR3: TGTGCCAGCAGCCAGGGACAGGGGAAAGAGACCCAGTACTTC. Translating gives CASSQGQGKETQYF.

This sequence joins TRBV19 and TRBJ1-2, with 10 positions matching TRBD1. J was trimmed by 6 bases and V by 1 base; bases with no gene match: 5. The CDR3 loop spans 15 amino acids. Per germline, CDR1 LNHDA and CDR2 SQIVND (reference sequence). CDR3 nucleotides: TGTGCCAGTAGTATAGGGGACAGGGGCCGTAATGGCTACACCTTC. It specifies CASSIGDRGRNGYTF. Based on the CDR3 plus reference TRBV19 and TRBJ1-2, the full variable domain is DGGITQSPKYLFRKEGQNVTLSCEQNLNHDAMYWYRQDPGQGLRLIYYSQIVNDFQKGDIAEGYSVSREKKESFPLTVTSAQKNPTAFYLCASSIGDRGRNGYTFGSGTRLTVV.

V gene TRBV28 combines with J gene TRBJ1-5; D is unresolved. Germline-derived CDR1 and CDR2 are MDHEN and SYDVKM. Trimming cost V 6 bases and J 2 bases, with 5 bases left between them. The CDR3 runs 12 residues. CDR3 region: CASRPGNQPQHF. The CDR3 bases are TGTGCCAGCAGGCCGGGCAATCAGCCCCAGCATTTT.

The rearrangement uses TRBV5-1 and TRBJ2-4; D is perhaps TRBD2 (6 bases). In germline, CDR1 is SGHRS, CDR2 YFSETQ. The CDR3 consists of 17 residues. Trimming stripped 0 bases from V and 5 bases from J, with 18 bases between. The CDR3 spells CASSLGFAGTVENIQYF. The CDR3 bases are TGCGCCAGCAGCTTGGGTTTCGCGGGGACGGTAGAAAACATTCAGTACTTC.

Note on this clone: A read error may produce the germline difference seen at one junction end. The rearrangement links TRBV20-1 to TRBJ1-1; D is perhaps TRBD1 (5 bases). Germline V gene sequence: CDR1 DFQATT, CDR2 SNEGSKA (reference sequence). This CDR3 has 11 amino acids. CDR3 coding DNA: TGCAGTGCTTTTACCCCCAATAGGGGAACCTTT. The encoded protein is CSAFTPNRGTF.

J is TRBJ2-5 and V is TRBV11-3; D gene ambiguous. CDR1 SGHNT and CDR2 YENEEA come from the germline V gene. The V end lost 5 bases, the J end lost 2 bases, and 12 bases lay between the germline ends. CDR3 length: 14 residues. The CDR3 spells CASSKAATQETQYF. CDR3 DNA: TGTGCCAGCAGCAAGGCGGCAACACAAGAGACCCAGTACTTC.

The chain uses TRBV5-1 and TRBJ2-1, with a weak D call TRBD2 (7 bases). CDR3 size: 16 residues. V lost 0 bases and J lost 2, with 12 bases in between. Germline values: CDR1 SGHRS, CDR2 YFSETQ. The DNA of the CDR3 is TGCGCCAGCAGCTTGGGAGGGGGAGGGCCCTACAATGAGCAGTTCTTC. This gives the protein CASSLGGGGPYNEQFF. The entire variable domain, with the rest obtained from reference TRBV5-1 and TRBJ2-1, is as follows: KAGVTQTPRYLIKTRGQQVTLSCSPISGHRSVSWYQQTPGQGLQFLFEYFSETQRNKGNFPGRFSGRQFSNSRSEMNVSTLELGDSALYLCASSLGGGGPYNEQFFGPGTRLTVL.

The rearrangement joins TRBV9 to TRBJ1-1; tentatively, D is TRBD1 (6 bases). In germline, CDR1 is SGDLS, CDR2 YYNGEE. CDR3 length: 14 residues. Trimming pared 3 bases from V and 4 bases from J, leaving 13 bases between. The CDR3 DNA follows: TGTGCCAGCAGCGAGGGGGTAGCTGTCACTGAAGCTTTCTTT. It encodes CASSEGVAVTEAFF.

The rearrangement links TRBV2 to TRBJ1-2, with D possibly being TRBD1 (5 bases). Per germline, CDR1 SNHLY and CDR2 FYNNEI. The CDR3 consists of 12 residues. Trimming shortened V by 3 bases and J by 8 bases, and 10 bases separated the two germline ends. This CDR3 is CASSDRAGGYTF. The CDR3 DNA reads TGTGCCAGCAGTGATAGGGCAGGGGGCTACACCTTC.